These T cell receptor beta chains were read from a single sample in a study of cytomegalovirus exposure and HLA in healthy donors. Sequencing was performed with immunoSEQ multiplex PCR; in TCRdb, only in-frame clones are kept and a portion is missing. The sample contains 330,000 or so clones, 70% to 90% of which appear only once. The sequencing sample was made of PBMCs. These receptors were obtained from a woman under 30 in good health and CMV-seronegative. The CDR3 runs from the conserved cysteine through the conserved F or W. Fields, in order: CDR3 length, V gene, clone size, J gene, D gene, CDR3 protein, CDR3 DNA. D genes are given only for firm matches. Size tells how often a clone was seen (once, few, many) or the class of an expanded clone, and some rows leave it out.

15	TRBV7-3	many	TRBJ2-7	TRBD2	CASSLISGSHTEQYF	TGTGCCAGCAGCTTAATCAGCGGGAGCCACACCGAGCAGTACTTC
16	TRBV5-4	.	TRBJ2-1	.	CASSKLPDSIPNEQFF	TGTGCCAGCAGCAAATTGCCGGACTCAATTCCCAATGAGCAGTTCTTC
16	TRBV4-3	.	TRBJ2-7	.	CASSQDVGLSGYEQYF	TGCGCCAGCAGCCAAGATGTCGGCCTTAGCGGTTACGAGCAGTACTTC
15	TRBV2	.	TRBJ2-7	TRBD1	CASRGDRGPFYEQYF	TGTGCCAGCAGGGGGGACAGGGGCCCGTTCTACGAGCAGTACTTC
11	TRBV13	.	TRBJ2-7	.	CASSSLSEQYF	TGTGCCAGCAGCTCGTTGAGCGAGCAGTACTTC
15	TRBV6-5	.	TRBJ2-1	TRBD2	CASSYSGTIRNEQFF	TGTGCCAGCAGTTACTCGGGGACTATCCGCAATGAGCAGTTCTTC
16	TRBV25-1	once	TRBJ2-7	TRBD1	CASSEYGQGFSYEQYF	TGTGCCAGCAGTGAATACGGACAGGGTTTCTCCTACGAGCAGTACTTC
17	TRBV4-3	.	TRBJ1-2	.	CASSQERRDGFGYGYTF	TGCGCCAGCAGCCAAGAGAGGCGGGACGGTTTTGGGTATGGCTACACCTTC
12	TRBV27	.	TRBJ2-2	TRBD2	CASLAGTGELFF	TGTGCCAGCCTAGCGGGGACCGGGGAGCTGTTTTTT
17	TRBV6-4	.	TRBJ2-1	TRBD2	CASSDSGGLADYNEQFF	TGTGCCAGCAGTGACTCAGGGGGACTAGCGGATTACAATGAGCAGTTCTTC
13	TRBV7-3	.	TRBJ2-7	.	CASSSGPSYEQYF	TGTGCCAGCAGCTCAGGGCCCTCCTACGAGCAGTACTTC
14	TRBV6-5	.	TRBJ2-7	.	CASRYLQQGAEQYF	TGTGCCAGCAGGTATCTACAACAGGGAGCCGAGCAGTACTTC
18	TRBV9	.	TRBJ2-1	TRBD2	CASSLTYGLAGLGNEQFF	TGTGCCAGCAGCCTCACGTACGGTCTAGCGGGATTAGGCAATGAGCAGTTCTTC
14	TRBV29-1	.	TRBJ2-1	TRBD1	CSVRDRGFDNEQFF	TGCAGCGTTAGGGACAGGGGGTTTGACAATGAGCAGTTCTTC
15	TRBV28	once	TRBJ1-5	.	CASSPRGIGNQPQHF	TGTGCCAGCAGCCCCCGGGGGATTGGCAATCAGCCCCAGCATTTT
16	TRBV4-3	.	TRBJ1-1	.	CASSQKRRGWGTEAFF	TGCGCCAGCAGCCAAAAGCGGAGGGGTTGGGGCACTGAAGCTTTCTTT
13	TRBV5-1	.	TRBJ2-3	TRBD1	CASNQGEPDTQYF	TGCGCCAGCAACCAGGGGGAACCAGATACGCAGTATTTT
12	TRBV7-2	.	TRBJ2-1	.	CASSTTGYEQFF	TGTGCCAGCAGCACGACAGGCTATGAGCAGTTCTTC
13	TRBV7-9	.	TRBJ2-3	.	CASNHQVTDTQYF	TGTGCCAGCAACCACCAGGTCACAGATACGCAGTATTTT
14	TRBV6-5	.	TRBJ2-2	TRBD1	CASRGQGDTGELFF	TGTGCCAGCCGAGGACAGGGAGACACCGGGGAGCTGTTTTTT
17	TRBV9	.	TRBJ2-4	.	CASSVGLGSAGSDIQYF	TGTGCCAGCAGCGTAGGTTTGGGTTCGGCAGGTTCGGACATTCAGTACTTC
13	TRBV29-1	.	TRBJ2-7	.	CSVAFGTTGEQYF	TGCAGCGTTGCTTTCGGGACAACGGGGGAGCAGTACTTC
15	TRBV28	.	TRBJ1-4	TRBD1	CASTLTAGTGEKLFF	TGTGCCAGCACCTTAACCGCTGGGACAGGTGAAAAACTGTTTTTT
12	TRBV7-2	.	TRBJ2-5	.	CASSSFRETQYF	TGTGCCAGCAGCTCCTTTAGAGAGACCCAGTACTTC
15	TRBV6-1	.	TRBJ2-1	TRBD1	CASSEERDRYNEQFF	TGTGCCAGCAGTGAAGAAAGGGACAGGTACAATGAGCAGTTCTTC
13	TRBV4-1	.	TRBJ2-7	TRBD1	CASSQAVRGEQYF	TGCGCCAGCAGCCAAGCGGTCAGGGGGGAGCAGTACTTC
14	TRBV27	once	TRBJ1-4	TRBD1	CASSLRGREEKLFF	TGTGCCAGCAGTTTGAGGGGGCGGGAAGAAAAACTGTTTTTT
12	TRBV6-5	.	TRBJ1-1	.	CASTGEAAAFFF	TGTGCCAGCACGGGGGAGGCCGCGGCGTTCTTCTTT
15	TRBV18	.	TRBJ2-3	TRBD2	CASSSAGAFGDTQYF	TGTGCCAGCTCATCGGCGGGAGCATTTGGAGATACGCAGTATTTT
15	TRBV6-4	.	TRBJ2-2	TRBD2	CASSVLAGVTGELFF	TGTGCCAGCAGTGTCTTAGCGGGAGTCACCGGGGAGCTGTTTTTT
15	TRBV7-9	.	TRBJ1-4	.	CASSPRRGLGEKLFF	TGTGCCAGCAGCCCAAGAAGGGGTTTAGGTGAAAAACTGTTTTTT
12	TRBV2	.	TRBJ2-4	.	CASRDTVNIQYF	TGTGCCAGCAGGGACACGGTAAACATTCAGTACTTC
15	TRBV16	.	TRBJ1-5	.	CASSQVDSSNQPQHF	TGTGCCAGCAGCCAAGTGGACAGTAGCAATCAGCCCCAGCATTTT
16	TRBV4-3	.	TRBJ2-7	TRBD2	CASSQSREVGSYEQYF	TGCGCCAGCAGCCAATCCCGGGAGGTCGGGTCCTACGAGCAGTACTTC
16	TRBV4-2	.	TRBJ2-5	TRBD2	CASSPWREGLEETQYF	TGTGCCAGCAGCCCCTGGCGGGAGGGCCTGGAGGAGACCCAGTACTTC
14	TRBV9	.	TRBJ2-5	TRBD2	CASSLSGTEETQYF	TGTGCCAGCAGCCTTAGCGGGACCGAAGAGACCCAGTACTTC
14	TRBV4-1	.	TRBJ2-3	.	CASSRPQGPDTQYF	TGCGCCAGCAGTCGACCACAGGGTCCAGATACGCAGTATTTT
14	TRBV10-3	.	TRBJ2-7	TRBD1	CATVGTGGDYEQYF	TGTGCCACCGTGGGGACAGGGGGCGACTACGAGCAGTACTTC
15	TRBV9	few	TRBJ2-3	.	CASSVGTFGTDTQYF	TGTGCCAGCAGCGTCGGGACATTTGGCACAGATACGCAGTATTTT
17	TRBV4-1	.	TRBJ1-3	TRBD1	CASSQDWGQGTGNTIYF	TGCGCCAGCAGCCAAGATTGGGGACAGGGGACTGGAAACACCATATATTTT
17	TRBV2	.	TRBJ2-1	TRBD2	CASSHLLAAEEYNEQFF	TGTGCCAGCAGTCACTTACTAGCGGCCGAGGAGTACAATGAGCAGTTCTTC
13	TRBV5-1	.	TRBJ2-7	.	CASSLDGTYEQYF	TGCGCCAGCAGCTTGGACGGTACCTACGAGCAGTACTTC
15	TRBV5-1	.	TRBJ1-2	.	CASSLGPGLNYGYTF	TGCGCCAGCAGCTTGGGTCCGGGACTGAACTATGGCTACACCTTC